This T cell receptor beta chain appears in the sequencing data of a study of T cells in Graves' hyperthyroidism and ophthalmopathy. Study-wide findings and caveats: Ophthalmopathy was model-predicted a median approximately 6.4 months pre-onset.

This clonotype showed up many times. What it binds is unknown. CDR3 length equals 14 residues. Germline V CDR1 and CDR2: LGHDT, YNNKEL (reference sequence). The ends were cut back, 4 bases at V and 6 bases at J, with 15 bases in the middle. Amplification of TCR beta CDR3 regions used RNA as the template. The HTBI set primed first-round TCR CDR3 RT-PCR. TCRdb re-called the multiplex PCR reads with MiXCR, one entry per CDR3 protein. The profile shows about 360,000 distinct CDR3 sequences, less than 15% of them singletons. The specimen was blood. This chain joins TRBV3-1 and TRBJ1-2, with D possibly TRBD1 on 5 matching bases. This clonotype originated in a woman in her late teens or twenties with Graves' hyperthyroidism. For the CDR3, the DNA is TGTGCCAGCAGCCGAGGGGACGGTCCGAATGGCTACACCTTC. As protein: CASSRGDGPNGYTF.